This T cell receptor beta chain was recorded in a study of neurological immune-mediated disorders. There are 16 residues in the CDR3. Germline V lookup: CDR1 SGHVS, CDR2 FNYEAQ. Trimming removed 1 base at V and 2 bases at J, with 12 bases between. The unsorted libraries were made from 2 million PBMCs kept at -80 C. Overall study results and limits: The highest TCR clonal expansion occurred in HTLV-1-associated myelopathy; multiple sclerosis fell below healthy controls. No expanded-clone CDR3 amino acid sequence recurred across subjects, suggesting private TCR-beta repertoires.

This clonotype was observed at least ten times. Its specificity is not known. Template-switch 5'RACE cDNA synthesis added a 10-nucleotide unique molecular identifier. Using its own MiXCR run on the 5' RACE reads, TCRdb lists one record per CDR3 protein. This table has about 21,000 distinct CDR3 sequences, roughly 15% appearing once. The chain is built from TRBV7-6 and TRBJ2-1, with TRBD2 as a possible D gene (6 bases). The TCR comes from a female donor with HTLV-1-associated myelopathy (HAM/TSP). The sequenced sample was PBMCs. CDR3 coding DNA: TGTGCCAGCAGCTTAGTAGTTAGCGGAGCCTACAATGAGCAGTTCTTC. It yields the protein CASSLVVSGAYNEQFF.